This TCR beta chain is from a study of T-cell memory formation after mild COVID-19. As for the study in general: Clustering of TCRs was largely donor specific.

This CDR3 has 15 amino acids. V lost 3 bases, J lost 0 bases, and 7 bases lay in between. Germline V gene lookup returns CDR1 SGHRS and CDR2 YFSETQ. From the 5' RACE reads, TCRdb called clonotypes with MiXCR, one entry per CDR3 protein. This sample has a few hundred thousand distinct CDR3 sequences; roughly a tenth occur once, and the top ten carry approximately 3%. Findings and caveats of the study: The main location of contracting CD4+ clones was CM and EM, and that of contracting CD8+ clones was EMRA.

Turning to this clonotype: What it binds is unknown.

The TCR originated in a man aged 18 to 29 who had mild COVID-19 (a few samples of this study predate the infection). Cell type and time point are not known. The chain links TRBV5-1 to TRBJ2-6; D gene unclear. Sequences were obtained from PBMCs or a T cell subset sorted from them (not recorded which). The CDR3: CASSSENSGANVLTF. The CDR3 nucleotides read TGCGCCAGCAGCTCAGAAAACTCTGGGGCCAACGTCCTGACTTTC.